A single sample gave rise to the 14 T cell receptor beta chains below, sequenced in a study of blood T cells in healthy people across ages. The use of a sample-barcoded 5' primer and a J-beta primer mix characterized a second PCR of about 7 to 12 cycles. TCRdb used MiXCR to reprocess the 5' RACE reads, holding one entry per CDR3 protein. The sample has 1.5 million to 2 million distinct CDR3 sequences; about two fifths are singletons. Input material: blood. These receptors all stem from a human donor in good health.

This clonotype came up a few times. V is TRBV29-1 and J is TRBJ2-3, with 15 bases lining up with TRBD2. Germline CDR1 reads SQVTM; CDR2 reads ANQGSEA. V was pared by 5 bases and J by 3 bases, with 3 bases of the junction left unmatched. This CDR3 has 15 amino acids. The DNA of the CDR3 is TGCAGCGTTCCCGGACTAGCGGGGGGGACAGATACGCAGTATTTT. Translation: CSVPGLAGGTDTQYF.

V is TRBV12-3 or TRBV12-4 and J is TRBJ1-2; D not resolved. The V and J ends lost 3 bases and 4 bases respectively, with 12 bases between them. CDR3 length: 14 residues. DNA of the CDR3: TGTGCCAGCAGTTTTGATGGGCAGAGCTATGGCTACACCTTC. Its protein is CASSFDGQSYGYTF.

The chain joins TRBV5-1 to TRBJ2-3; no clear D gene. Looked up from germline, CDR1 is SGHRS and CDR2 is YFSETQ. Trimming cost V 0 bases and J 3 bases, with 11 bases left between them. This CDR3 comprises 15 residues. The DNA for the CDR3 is TGCGCCAGCAGCTTGGAACCAAGGTCTACAGATACGCAGTATTTT. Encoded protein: CASSLEPRSTDTQYF.

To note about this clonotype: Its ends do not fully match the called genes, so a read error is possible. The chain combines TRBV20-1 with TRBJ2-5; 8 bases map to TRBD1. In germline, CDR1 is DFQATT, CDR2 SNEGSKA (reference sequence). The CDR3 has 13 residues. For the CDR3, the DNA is TGCAGTGCGAGCAGGGGGCTAGGAGAGATCCAGTACTTC. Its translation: CSASRGLGEIQYF.

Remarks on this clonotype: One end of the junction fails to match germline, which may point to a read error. The CDR3 nucleotides read TGTGCCAGCAGGTTATGGGGACTAGTGGACGAGCAGTACTTC. It encodes CASRLWGLVDEQYF. The chain is built from TRBV27 and TRBJ2-5; 8 positions agree with TRBD2. The assigned J gene may be wrong: the sequence end matches TRBJ2-7 better. The length of the CDR3 is 14 residues. Germline V gene data show CDR1 as MNHEY and CDR2 as SMNVEV (reference sequence).

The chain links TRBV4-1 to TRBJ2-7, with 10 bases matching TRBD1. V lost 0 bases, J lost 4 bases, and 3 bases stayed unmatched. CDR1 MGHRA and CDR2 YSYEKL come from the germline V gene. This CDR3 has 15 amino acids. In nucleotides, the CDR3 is TGCGCCAGCAGCCAAGAGGGACAGGGGTTTTACGAGCAGTACTTC. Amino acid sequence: CASSQEGQGFYEQYF.

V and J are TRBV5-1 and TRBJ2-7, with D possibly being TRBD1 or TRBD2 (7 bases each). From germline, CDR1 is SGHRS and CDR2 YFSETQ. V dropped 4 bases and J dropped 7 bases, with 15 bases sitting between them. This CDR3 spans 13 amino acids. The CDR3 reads CASSREGAREQYF. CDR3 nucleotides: TGCGCCAGCAGCAGGGAGGGGGCACGAGAGCAGTACTTC. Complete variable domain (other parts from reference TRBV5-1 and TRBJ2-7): KAGVTQTPRYLIKTRGQQVTLSCSPISGHRSVSWYQQTPGQGLQFLFEYFSETQRNKGNFPGRFSGRQFSNSRSEMNVSTLELGDSALYLCASSREGAREQYFGPGTRLTVT.

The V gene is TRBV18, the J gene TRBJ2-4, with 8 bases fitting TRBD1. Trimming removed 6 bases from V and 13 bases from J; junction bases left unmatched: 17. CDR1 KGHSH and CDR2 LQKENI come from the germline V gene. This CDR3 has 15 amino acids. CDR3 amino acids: CASSPTGDRFRKQYF. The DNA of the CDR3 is TGTGCCAGCTCCCCGACCGGGGACAGGTTTCGGAAGCAGTACTTC.

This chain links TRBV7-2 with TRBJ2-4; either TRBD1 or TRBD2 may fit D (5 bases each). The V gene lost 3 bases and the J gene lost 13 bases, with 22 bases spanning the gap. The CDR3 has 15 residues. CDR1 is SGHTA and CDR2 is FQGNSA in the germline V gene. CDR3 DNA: TGTGCCAGCAGCTTCGTCACTTCCAGGGTGGGGGAGCAGTACTTC. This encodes CASSFVTSRVGEQYF.

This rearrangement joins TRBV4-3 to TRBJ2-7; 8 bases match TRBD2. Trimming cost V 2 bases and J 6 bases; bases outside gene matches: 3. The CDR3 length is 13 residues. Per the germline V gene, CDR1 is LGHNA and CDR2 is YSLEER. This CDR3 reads CASSQRLALEQYF. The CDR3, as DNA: TGCGCCAGCAGCCAAAGACTAGCGCTCGAGCAGTACTTC.

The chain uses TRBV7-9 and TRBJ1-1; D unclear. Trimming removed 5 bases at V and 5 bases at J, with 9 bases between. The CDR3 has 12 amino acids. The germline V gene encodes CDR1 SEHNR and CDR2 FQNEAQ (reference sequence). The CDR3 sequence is CASSAVGTEAFF. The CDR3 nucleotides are TGTGCCAGCAGCGCTGTGGGTACTGAAGCTTTCTTT.

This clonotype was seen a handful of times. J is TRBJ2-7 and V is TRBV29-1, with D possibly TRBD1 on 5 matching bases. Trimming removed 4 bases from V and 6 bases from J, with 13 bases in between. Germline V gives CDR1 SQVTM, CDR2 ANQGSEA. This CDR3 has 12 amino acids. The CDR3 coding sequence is TGCAGCGTTGGGCCTAGGGGCCTCGAGCAGTACTTC. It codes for CSVGPRGLEQYF.

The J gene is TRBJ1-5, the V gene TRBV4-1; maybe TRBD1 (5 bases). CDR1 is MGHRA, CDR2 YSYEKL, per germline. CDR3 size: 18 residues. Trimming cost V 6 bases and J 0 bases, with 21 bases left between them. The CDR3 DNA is TGCGCCAGCAGACCAACCCTCCAGGGCTCCAATAGCAATCAGCCCCAGCATTTT. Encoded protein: CASRPTLQGSNSNQPQHF.

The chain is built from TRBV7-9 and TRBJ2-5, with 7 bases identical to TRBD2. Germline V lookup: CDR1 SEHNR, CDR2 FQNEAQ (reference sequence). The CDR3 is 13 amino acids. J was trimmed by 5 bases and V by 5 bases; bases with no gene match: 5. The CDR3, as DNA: TGTGCCAGCAGCCCCGGGACTACGGAGACCCAGTACTTC. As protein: CASSPGTTETQYF.